This TCR beta chain was observed in a study of monozygotic twins with inflammatory bowel disease. Germline V gene data show CDR1 as DFQATT and CDR2 as SNEGSKA (reference sequence). This CDR3 contains 14 residues. TCRdb reanalyzed the 5' RACE reads, giving one entry per CDR3 protein sequence and no DNA. This sample contains about 160,000 distinct CDR3 sequences. Points from the study as a whole: Clonotypes shared with others were fewer in IBD patients than in healthy twins, especially with disease activity. Using the inverse Simpson index, IBD patients had lower TCRbeta diversity than healthy co-twins.

In the case of this clonotype: Its matching antigen is unknown.

The chain combines TRBV20-1 with TRBJ1-5. The material sequenced was blood. The origin of this receptor is a human donor with ulcerative colitis or Crohn's disease, or a healthy co-twin of an affected twin (not recorded which). CDR3 residues: CSATKGVGNQPQHF.